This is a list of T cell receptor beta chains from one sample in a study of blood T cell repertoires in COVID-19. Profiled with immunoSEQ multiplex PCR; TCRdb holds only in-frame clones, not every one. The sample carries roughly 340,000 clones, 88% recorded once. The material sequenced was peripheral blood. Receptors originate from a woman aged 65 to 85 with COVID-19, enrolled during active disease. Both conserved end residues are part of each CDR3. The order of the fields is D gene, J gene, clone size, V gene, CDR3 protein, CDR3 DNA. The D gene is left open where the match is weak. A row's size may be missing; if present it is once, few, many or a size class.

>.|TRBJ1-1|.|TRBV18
CASSPGTNTEAFF
TGTGCCAGCTCACCAGGGACAAACACTGAAGCTTTCTTT
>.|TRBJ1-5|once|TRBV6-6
CASSYWEGNQPQHF
TGTGCCAGCAGTTACTGGGAGGGCAATCAGCCCCAGCATTTT
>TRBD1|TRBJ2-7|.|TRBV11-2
CASSFGGQEAYEQYF
TGTGCCAGCAGCTTTGGGGGACAGGAGGCCTACGAGCAGTACTTC
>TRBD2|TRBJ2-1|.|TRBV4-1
CASSLESGGANNEQFF
TGCGCCAGCAGCCTCGAAAGCGGGGGGGCGAACAATGAGCAGTTCTTC
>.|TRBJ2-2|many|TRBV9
CASSVVAGEIGELFF
TGTGCCAGCAGCGTAGTTGCAGGGGAGATCGGGGAGCTGTTTTTT
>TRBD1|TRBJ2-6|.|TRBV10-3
CAISPLGDRGSGANVLTF
TGTGCCATCAGTCCTCTAGGGGACAGGGGCTCTGGGGCCAACGTCCTGACTTTC
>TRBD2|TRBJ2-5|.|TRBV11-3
CASSLGLAGAQMETQYF
TGTGCCAGCAGCCTAGGACTAGCGGGGGCCCAGATGGAGACCCAGTACTTC
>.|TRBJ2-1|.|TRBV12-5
CASGLVRDGLSSYNEQFF
TGTGCTAGTGGTTTGGTCAGGGATGGGCTGAGCTCCTACAATGAGCAGTTCTTC
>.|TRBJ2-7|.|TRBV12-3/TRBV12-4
CASSLTVLEQYF
TGTGCCAGCAGTTTAACGGTCCTCGAGCAGTACTTC
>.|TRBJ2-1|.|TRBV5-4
CASSLKLENNEQFF
TGTGCCAGCAGCTTGAAACTAGAAAACAATGAGCAGTTCTTC
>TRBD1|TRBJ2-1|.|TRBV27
CASSLPGQGNNEQFF
TGTGCCAGCAGTTTACCGGGACAGGGGAACAATGAGCAGTTCTTC
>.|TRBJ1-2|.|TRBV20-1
CSADRGGYTF
TGCAGTGCTGACCGAGGGGGCTACACCTTC
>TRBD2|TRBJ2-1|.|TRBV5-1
CASSFIPLAGAYNEQFF
TGCGCCAGCAGCTTTATCCCTCTAGCGGGGGCTTACAATGAGCAGTTCTTC
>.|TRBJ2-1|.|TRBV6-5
CASSYSGGVGNEQFF
TGTGCCAGCAGTTACTCCGGGGGAGTGGGCAATGAGCAGTTCTTC
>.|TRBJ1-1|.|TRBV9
CASSIDWNTEAFF
TGTGCCAGCAGCATCGACTGGAACACTGAAGCTTTCTTT
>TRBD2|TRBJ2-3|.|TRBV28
CASSSSRDYPRADTQYF
TGTGCCAGCAGTTCAAGCCGGGACTACCCCAGAGCAGATACGCAGTATTTT
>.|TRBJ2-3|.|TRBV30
CAWRRFFTDTQYF
TGTGCCTGGAGACGGTTCTTCACAGATACGCAGTATTTT
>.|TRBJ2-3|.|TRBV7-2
CASSTSDTQYF
TGTGCCAGCAGCACTTCAGATACGCAGTATTTT